This is a list of T cell receptor beta chains from one sample in a study of Graves' ophthalmopathy and Graves' hyperthyroidism. TCRdb re-called the multiplex PCR reads through MiXCR, storing one row per CDR3 protein. This sample has 600,000 to 650,000 distinct CDR3 sequences, with approximately 21% found just once. Sequenced: peripheral blood. All receptors derive from a woman younger than 35 with stable Graves' hyperthyroidism. Some clones in this sample may be carry-over from other donors' samples. CDR3s include the opening cysteine and the closing phenylalanine or tryptophan. The D gene is left open where the match is weak.

>TRBV28|.|TRBJ1-1
CASSPGRGNTEAFF
>TRBV4-1|.|TRBJ1-2
CASSQEDGEHYGYTF
>TRBV20-1|TRBD1|TRBJ1-1
CSAASRQGWTEAFF
>TRBV28|.|TRBJ1-5
CASSPRTFQPQHF
>TRBV25-1|TRBD1|TRBJ2-7
CASSEQDRGNEQYF
>TRBV12-3/TRBV12-4|TRBD1|TRBJ1-1
CASTRTGNSRTEAFF
>TRBV19|.|TRBJ1-6
CASTYGNSPLHF
>TRBV12-3/TRBV12-4|.|TRBJ1-1
CATRGGGNTEAFF
>TRBV6-1|TRBD2|TRBJ2-7
CASSRGTSATYEQYF
>TRBV6-5|.|TRBJ1-2
CASSYSTGGDSGYTF
>TRBV2|TRBD1|TRBJ1-1
CASTMTGANTEAFF
>TRBV10-2|TRBD2|TRBJ2-7
CASRNGGGAYEQYF
>TRBV7-2|.|TRBJ2-2
CASSFKLSTGELFF
>TRBV10-3|.|TRBJ2-7
CAISELGKGNYEQYF
>TRBV6-1|.|TRBJ1-1
CASHVLGYTEAFF
>TRBV5-1|.|TRBJ1-1
CASSLAGREEAFF
>TRBV7-2|.|TRBJ2-7
CASSLGGYGYEQYF
>TRBV2|TRBD2|TRBJ2-2
CASSQDGSGENTGELFF
>TRBV28|TRBD1|TRBJ1-6
CASSVPGQGDSPLHF
>TRBV11-3|TRBD1|TRBJ2-7
CASSLEDRGPYEQYF
>TRBV6-5|.|TRBJ1-6
CASSYSQGLYSPLHF
>TRBV12-3/TRBV12-4|TRBD1|TRBJ2-7
CASSTPGQYSYEQYF
>TRBV7-9|TRBD1|TRBJ1-1
CASSSGTGGSEAFF
>TRBV28|.|TRBJ1-1
CASSLYRGGVDTEAFF
>TRBV7-7|.|TRBJ2-5
CASSQGPQGTQYF
>TRBV6-2/TRBV6-3|.|TRBJ1-1
CASSGNIGMNTEAFF
>TRBV5-1|TRBD1|TRBJ1-2
CASTYEDRGEGYTF
>TRBV7-9|.|TRBJ1-2
CASSFADPFYGYTF
>TRBV10-3|.|TRBJ1-5
CAISEAGSNQPQHF
>TRBV20-1|TRBD1|TRBJ2-7
CSALRDRAYEQYF
>TRBV4-1|.|TRBJ1-1
CASSPNLWQVKVTEAFF
>TRBV29-1|.|TRBJ2-7
CSAEHQDITYEQYF
>TRBV5-1|TRBD1|TRBJ2-5
CASSLEGTGGKETQYF
>TRBV2|.|TRBJ2-5
CASSGWAEGETQYF
>TRBV19|.|TRBJ1-5
CASSIGEGGPPQHF
>TRBV7-9|.|TRBJ2-5
CASSLDSTQETQYF
>TRBV6-1|TRBD2|TRBJ2-5
CASKWGLAASGLQETQYF
>TRBV11-1|TRBD2|TRBJ2-2
CASSLIRTSGIGELFF
>TRBV20-1|TRBD1|TRBJ2-5
CSARDEIRDSQETQYF
>TRBV12-3/TRBV12-4|.|TRBJ2-7
CVSSRGALRNEQYF
>TRBV28|TRBD2|TRBJ2-7
CAGREGLSYEQYF
>TRBV28|TRBD1|TRBJ1-5
CASRGQGYNQPQHF
>TRBV5-1|.|TRBJ1-5
CASSVTPLGLVGQPQHF
>TRBV19|.|TRBJ1-1
CASSPPPRRQGTEAFF
>TRBV12-3/TRBV12-4|.|TRBJ1-2
CASSLALKVNDGYTF
>TRBV30|TRBD1|TRBJ1-6
CAWRFFGTGSLNSPLHF
>TRBV7-2|TRBD1|TRBJ2-2
CASSQGASGELFF
>TRBV9|.|TRBJ2-5
CASSVALTAQETQYF
>TRBV14|.|TRBJ2-2
CASSQRFTGELFF
>TRBV28|TRBD1|TRBJ2-7
CASRTGESYEQYF
>TRBV28|.|TRBJ2-7
CASSLGAGPTYEQYF
>TRBV20-1|.|TRBJ1-1
CSATSGTEAFF
>TRBV2|TRBD1|TRBJ1-2
CAGRQGWYGYTF